The present T cell receptor beta chain was sequenced within a study of shared clonotypes between healthy human individuals (dated by TCRdb to about 2020). Looking at the study overall: The cohort included three men and a couple of women between 18 and 49 years of age. For each donor, CD4 naive and CD4 memory were each run on three plates, CD8 naive on two plates, and CD8 memory on one plate. Blood TCR repertoires of 5 or 6 healthy adults were deeply sequenced to estimate repertoire size and the extent of clonotype sharing between individuals. Different laboratories and diverse techniques were used to prepare libraries and sequence TCR repertoires, to increase sequencing depth and limit assay-specific biases. Per donor, leukapheresis produced somewhere between about 0.8 and 9.5 billion PBMCs. Results and caveats for the whole study, not just this receptor: Sampling was restricted to blood, and TCR repertoires in tissues likely differ from the TCR repertoires found in blood. Higher generation probabilities were observed for clonotypes shared by all four sorted-subset donors than for non-shared clonotypes. Incomplete sequencing was indicated by rarefaction of sorted-subset datasets, despite the large sequencing depth. Pairwise subsampling indicated that sequencing depth was expected to affect the degree of clonotype sharing among donors. Sharing across a few donors was observed for roughly 5% of naive CD4, under 4% of naive CD8, over 2% of memory CD4, and about 0.4% of memory CD8 clonotypes. Estimated clonotype richness was generally larger for naive than for memory subsets. The small number of donors limited the genetic and exposure-history diversity represented.

Cut back by 0 bases and 2 bases, the V and J ends lie 8 bases apart. The germline V gene (reference sequence) specifies LNHNV as CDR1 and YYDKDF as CDR2. The CDR3 holds 15 amino acids from the cysteine to the phenylalanine. Only the CDR3 portion is preserved as DNA: 45 bases, with reading frame beginning at the first base. The donors were healthy, HIV-negative adults who had no recently reported acute infections or vaccinations. Every donor was a Caucasian adult living in Nashville, Tennessee, USA. CD4+ T cells were enriched by magnetic negative selection, after which naive cells were positively selected on CD45RA and the negative fraction was taken as the memory subset. Blood was collected by leukapheresis, and PBMCs were isolated by Ficoll-Histopaque density gradient centrifugation and then cryopreserved in liquid nitrogen vapor phase. Analytical flow cytometry was used to check the purity and quantity of every magnetically sorted T cell population. Genomic DNA was isolated from each sorted fraction and quantified by UV absorbance on a Nanodrop 2000c.

A note on this clone: Its antigen remains undetermined. Per-base quality was not reported, and no clone a single base away is much larger than it.

Using the deep immunoSEQ assay, TCR CDR3 regions were amplified from genomic DNA by multiplex PCR. Genomic DNA extracted from each cell subset was distributed evenly over all wells of several immunoSEQ 96-well plates, and each plate served as one replicate. Each replicate PCR for sorted subsets received 200 ng genomic DNA, equal to roughly 33,000 T cell genomes. The purified libraries were quantified using a Qubit 3.0 fluorometer, sized with a Bioanalyzer 2100, and then quantified again using the KAPA Library Quantification kit. Every immunoSEQ 96-well plate was sequenced on a separate single-read 150-cycle Illumina NextSeq 550 flow cell. The authors' analysis ran thus. The immunoSEQ output contained only junctional sequences without quality scores, so filtering could not match that applied to full-length reads. Sequences were annotated with PyIR, a Python wrapper for IgBLAST v1.9, and V/J genes and CDR3 were assigned using IMGT germline references. Any read was removed if the V/J assignment was weak (E-value above 1e-6), the CDR3 was missing, or the read contained stop codons, out-of-frame junctions, or ambiguous translated residues. V3J clonotypes were defined as sequences sharing the same inferred V gene, J gene, and CDR3 amino acid sequence. Percentage overlap between repertoires was computed as shared unique clonotypes divided by the size of the smaller repertoire. Three approaches were used to assess repertoire richness: RTK rarefaction, the Chao1 estimator, and Recon v2.1 estimates of unobserved clonotypes. OLGA was used to compute generation probabilities for all TCRbeta clonotypes that the gDNA method yielded from four donors. TCRdb took this table from immuneACCESS and kept in-frame rearrangements with V and J called. Such tables lack part of the clones; where checked against another copy, unresolved V genes explain under half of the gap, and the rest is unexplained. Clonal size and the V and J genes are those of that table, whereas D and trimming came from the DNA. The sample yields hundreds of thousands of clones; 97% were counted once. The ten top clones hold around 0.06% of the sample.

The material sequenced was naive CD4+ T cells sorted from blood. The cell subset or site label here, explained by the study, means: CD45RA+ positively selected. This receptor was taken from a woman in her 30s in good health. The chain employs TRBV15 and TRBJ1-3; the D gene is possibly TRBD1, with 5 bases matching. The nucleotide sequence reads as follows: TGTGCCACCAGCAGAGATGAGGGACCTGGAAACACCATATATTTT. It translates as CATSRDEGPGNTIYF.